This is a list of T cell receptor beta chains from one sample in a study of blood T cells in healthy people across ages. Each CDR3 protein gets one entry after TCRdb re-called the 5' RACE reads with MiXCR. The data show some 920,000 distinct CDR3 sequences, 51% seen once. Source material: blood. The source of these receptors is a woman in her sixties or seventies in good health. CDR3s include the opening cysteine and the closing phenylalanine or tryptophan. A D gene is named only where the DNA matches it firmly. The size entry is marked missing in some rows and otherwise reads once, few, many or a size class.

TRBJ2-2 | TRBV15 | - | - | CATSLQGQETGELFF | TGTGCCACCAGCTTACAGGGTCAAGAGACCGGGGAGCTGTTTTTT
TRBJ2-5 | TRBV29-1 | - | few | CSVFQGIFAETQYF | TGCAGCGTTTTTCAGGGGATTTTTGCAGAGACCCAGTACTTC
TRBJ1-1 | TRBV29-1 | - | - | CNVGSYTEAFF | TGCAACGTTGGTAGCTACACTGAAGCTTTCTTT
TRBJ2-3 | TRBV29-1 | TRBD1 | few | CSSTGGGTDTQYF | TGCAGCTCGACAGGGGGCGGGACAGATACGCAGTATTTT
TRBJ2-3 | TRBV29-1 | - | - | CSVEERGSGTDTQYF | TGCAGCGTTGAAGAACGGGGGAGCGGCACAGATACGCAGTATTTT
TRBJ2-1 | TRBV6-4 | TRBD2 | - | CARRCGRSSYNEQFF | TGTGCCAGAAGGTGCGGGAGGTCCTCCTACAATGAGCAGTTCTTC
TRBJ2-7 | TRBV28 | TRBD2 | - | CASSLMAGGAYEQYF | TGTGCCAGCAGTTTAATGGCGGGAGGCGCCTACGAGCAGTACTTC
TRBJ2-5 | TRBV14 | - | few | CASSQGVAQYF | TGTGCCAGCAGCCAAGGGGTGGCCCAGTACTTC
TRBJ2-7 | TRBV11-2 | TRBD2 | - | CASSTGPTSGTHEQYF | TGTGCCAGCAGCACCGGCCCGACTAGCGGGACCCACGAGCAGTACTTC
TRBJ1-2 | TRBV5-1 | - | few | CASSPPTNYGYTF | TGCGCCAGCAGCCCGCCGACAAACTATGGCTACACCTTC
TRBJ2-7 | TRBV11-2 | - | - | CASSLGSGWNYEQYF | TGTGCCAGCAGCTTAGGGTCGGGGTGGAACTACGAGCAGTACTTC
TRBJ2-3 | TRBV4-2 | - | - | CASSQFANTDTQYF | TGTGCCAGCAGCCAATTTGCGAACACAGATACGCAGTATTTT
TRBJ2-1 | TRBV7-6 | - | - | CASSLGALRGSYNEQFF | TGTGCCAGCAGCTTAGGGGCTTTACGCGGGTCCTACAATGAGCAGTTCTTC
TRBJ2-1 | TRBV5-1 | TRBD2 | few | CASSLGLAGGPLRYEQFF | TGCGCCAGCAGCTTGGGACTAGCGGGAGGACCCCTGAGGTACGAGCAGTTCTTC
TRBJ2-5 | TRBV4-1 | - | few | CASSQGVDQETQYF | TGCGCCAGCAGCCAAGGGGTGGACCAAGAGACCCAGTACTTC
TRBJ1-3 | TRBV3-1 | - | - | CASSQWEERNTIYF | TGTGCCAGCAGCCAATGGGAAGAGCGAAACACCATATATTTT
TRBJ1-4 | TRBV12-3/TRBV12-4 | TRBD1 | - | CATKDRDGEKLFF | TGTGCCACAAAGGACAGGGATGGTGAAAAACTGTTTTTT
TRBJ2-2 | TRBV24-1 | TRBD2 | - | CATSDPGLAVRELFF | TGTGCCACCAGTGACCCGGGACTAGCGGTTAGGGAGCTGTTTTTT
TRBJ2-3 | TRBV20-1 | - | - | CSARKGLDTQYF | TGCAGTGCTAGAAAGGGTTTGGATACGCAGTATTTT
TRBJ2-4 | TRBV6-5 | TRBD2 | - | CASSYHRDARESDIQYF | TGTGCCAGCAGTTACCACCGGGATGCGCGGGAGTCGGACATTCAGTACTTC
TRBJ2-7 | TRBV7-2 | - | - | CASSLDAGPAREQYF | TGTGCCAGCAGCTTAGATGCGGGCCCAGCGCGAGAGCAGTACTTC
TRBJ1-2 | TRBV15 | - | - | CATRLPGVYGYTF | TGTGCCACCCGATTGCCCGGGGTTTATGGCTACACCTTC
TRBJ2-2 | TRBV11-2 | - | - | CASSFGIGELFF | TGTGCCAGCAGCTTTGGGATCGGGGAGCTGTTTTTT
TRBJ2-7 | TRBV7-9 | TRBD2 | - | CASSPKPGLAGQLSYEQYF | TGTGCCAGCAGCCCAAAACCTGGACTAGCGGGACAACTCTCCTACGAGCAGTACTTC
TRBJ2-7 | TRBV20-1 | - | once | CSARARRGSYNEQYF | TGCAGTGCTAGAGCGAGGCGCGGAAGCTACAATGAGCAGTACTTC